The clone carrying this T cell receptor beta chain was counted at least ten times. The antigen is unknown. This sample was included in a study of T-cell reconstitution after alpha-beta-depleted transplantation in children. General study results and limits: Elevated TCRbeta diversity at day 60 was traced, in some patients, to surviving recipient T cells and thymic progenitors. At one year after transplant, newly produced T cells mostly accounted for T-cell counts and diversity. Approximately two months post-transplant, alpha-beta T cells reportedly originated from several hundred expanded graft clones.

TCRbeta library construction was performed incorporating unique molecular identifiers. TCRdb reprocessed the PCR reads with MiXCR, giving one entry per CDR3 protein. Of about 280,000 distinct CDR3 sequences in the sample, 11% were seen once. Per the germline V gene, CDR1 is GTSNPN and CDR2 is SVGIG (reference sequence). The V gene lost 5 bases and the J gene lost 5 bases, with 16 bases spanning the gap. This CDR3 contains 14 residues. This specimen was peripheral blood, taken 180 days after TCRalphabeta/CD19-depleted stem cell transplant. The rearrangement links TRBV30 to TRBJ2-1, with D perhaps TRBD2 (6 bases). The receptor comes from a male patient between 2 and 10 years old who had a stem cell transplant for chronic granulomatous disease, so the T cells may come from the graft donor. CDR3 sequence: CAWDSRGFDNEQFF. As DNA, the CDR3 is TGTGCCTGGGACTCCCGGGGGTTCGACAATGAGCAGTTCTTC. Drawing the rest from reference TRBV30 and TRBJ2-1, the complete variable domain is SQTIHQWPATLVQPVGSPLSLECTVEGTSNPNLYWYRQAAGRGLQLLFYSVGIGQISSEVPQNLSASRPQDRQFILSSKKLLLSDSGFYLCAWDSRGFDNEQFFGPGTRLTVL.